This TCR beta chain appears in the sequencing data of a study of blood T cell repertoires in COVID-19. Study summary: The study drew acute and convalescent COVID-19 samples from the United States, Italy and Spain. Sources were T cells, B-cell-depleted T cells, or PBMCs; the material itself was cDNA or gDNA.

Original methodology: Quantification of nucleated cells was approximated via reference gene primer amplification. The table came from immunoSEQ multiplex PCR; TCRdb's copy has only in-frame clones and leaves some out. V and J calls and clone size are those listed in that table; D and trimming were worked out from the DNA. The repertoire consists of 200,000 to 300,000 clones, with roughly 85% occurring once and the leading ten covering approximately 5.1%. The Seattle site enrolled patients during active infection and followed them longitudinally. Trimming shortened V by 0 bases and J by 0 bases, and 6 bases separated the two germline ends. The length of the CDR3 is 14 residues. The germline CDR1 and CDR2 sequences are LGHNA and YNFKEQ.

The receptor's source is a man aged 50 to 59 with COVID-19, enrolled during active disease. Specimen: peripheral blood. This chain links TRBV4-2 with TRBJ2-7; tentative D call: TRBD1 (5 bases). CDR3 amino acids: CASSQERGSYEQYF. The CDR3 bases are TGTGCCAGCAGCCAAGAAAGGGGCTCCTACGAGCAGTACTTC.